These 8 T cell receptor beta chains were sequenced from one sample in a study of blood T cell repertoires in COVID-19. TCRdb's table, derived via immunoSEQ multiplex PCR, lists solely in-frame clones and lacks some. This sample has some 150,000 clones, with around 90% found just once. Material: peripheral blood. These receptors were collected from a human donor in a cohort sampled during active COVID-19.

This sequence joins TRBV6-6 and TRBJ1-4; 8 positions match TRBD1. In germline, CDR1 is MNHNY, CDR2 SVGAGI (reference sequence). V was clipped by 5 bases and J by 4 bases; unmatched bases: 6. This CDR3 has 15 residues. In DNA form, the CDR3 reads TGTGCCAGCAGTGACAGGGGTAGGGATAATGAAAAACTGTTTTTT. As protein: CASSDRGRDNEKLFF.

The J gene is TRBJ2-2, the V gene TRBV6-4; D gene unclear. With 3 bases removed from V and 1 base from J, the gap between germline ends came to 6 bases. Germline CDR1 MRHNA, CDR2 SNTAGT. CDR3 length: 14 residues. CDR3 nucleotide sequence: TGTGCCAGCAGTGATGGGCGGAACACCGGGGAGCTGTTTTTT. This sequence encodes CASSDGRNTGELFF.

The chain employs TRBV3-1 (or the pseudogene TRBV3-2) and TRBJ1-6; no clear D gene. V lost 0 bases and J 0 bases, leaving 12 bases between the germline ends. This CDR3 is 18 amino acids long. Germline CDR1 and CDR2: LGHDT and YNNKEL (reference sequence). For the CDR3, the DNA is TGTGCCAGCAGCCAAGATCGACTAGGGAGCTCCTATAATTCACCCCTCCACTTT. Residues: CASSQDRLGSSYNSPLHF.

This chain joins TRBV19 and TRBJ2-2, with TRBD2 identical over 9 bases. J lost 5 bases, V lost 2 bases, and 9 bases had no gene match. The CDR3 runs to 17 residues. The germline gives CDR1 LNHDA, CDR2 SQIVND (reference sequence). The CDR3 DNA follows: TGTGCCAGTAGTATAAGTTCCAGCGGGGGGACGACCGGGGAGCTGTTTTTT. Residues: CASSISSSGGTTGELFF.

The chain has TRBV2 and TRBJ1-5; a possible D gene is TRBD1 (5 bases). The CDR3 length is 15 residues. Per germline, CDR1 SNHLY and CDR2 FYNNEI. The V end lost 8 bases, the J end lost 0 bases, and 14 bases lay between the germline ends. CDR3 DNA: TGTGCCAGCTCAACTTCCAGGGATAGCAATCAGCCCCAGCATTTT. Its translation: CASSTSRDSNQPQHF.

This chain's CDR3 is CSASSSGVRETQYF. For the CDR3, the DNA is TGCAGTGCTAGTTCTAGCGGGGTCCGGGAGACCCAGTACTTC. The chain joins TRBV20-1 to TRBJ2-5, with TRBD2 identical over 9 bases. The ends lost 3 bases at V and 5 bases at J; junction bases unmatched: 7. Germline V gene lookup returns CDR1 DFQATT and CDR2 SNEGSKA (reference sequence). The CDR3 runs to 14 residues.

This clone was detected a few times. This chain uses TRBV4-1 with TRBJ2-7; 7 nucleotides agree with TRBD2. From germline, CDR1 is MGHRA and CDR2 YSYEKL. J was trimmed by 2 bases and V by 0 bases; bases with no gene match: 4. The CDR3 sequence is 15 residues long. CDR3 nucleotides: TGCGCCAGCAGCCAAGATCTCGGGGGGACCTACGAGCAGTACTTC. This codes for CASSQDLGGTYEQYF.

The chain recombines TRBV9 with TRBJ2-1; TRBD2 might be the D (5 bases). Germline V gene lookup returns CDR1 SGDLS and CDR2 YYNGEE. The CDR3 loop spans 16 amino acids. The V gene lost 4 bases and the J gene lost 0 bases, with 14 bases spanning the gap. Here the CDR3 reads CASSPRGGSSYNEQFF. The CDR3 DNA follows: TGTGCCAGCAGCCCCCGAGGTGGGAGCTCCTACAATGAGCAGTTCTTC. Full variable domain (missing parts from reference TRBV9 and TRBJ2-1): DSGVTQTPKHLITATGQRVTLRCSPRSGDLSVYWYQQSLDQGLQFLIQYYNGEERAKGNILERFSAQQFPDLHSELNLSSLELGDSALYFCASSPRGGSSYNEQFFGPGTRLTVL.